This T cell receptor beta chain was documented in a study of siplizumab effects on memory and regulatory T cells. Whole-study results and caveats: The diversity of naive T cells seemed greater than that of memory cells, and their alloresponse contribution seemed major. Unstimulated subsets contained matches for only a minor fraction of alloreactive clones. Some alloreactive sequences were traceable to unstimulated CD4+ memory cells, and siplizumab significantly reduced them.

With respect to this clone: Its antigen remains unknown.

About 10^5 TCR templates were assayed per sample. Sequencing used immunoSEQ multiplex PCR; TCRdb keeps in-frame clones, though not all of them. This table has 40,000 to 45,000 clones, roughly nine tenths appearing once. The receptor comes from a human donor in good health. The sequenced material came from naive CD4+ T cells sorted from blood.

The CDR3, as DNA: TGTGCCAGCAGCAACAGAAGAAGCAATCAGCCCCAGCATTTT. This translates into CASSNRRSNQPQHF. J is TRBJ1-5 and V is TRBV21-1; TRBD1, the table's D call, lacks a check against the DNA. TRBV21-1 is a listed pseudogene. This CDR3 region has 14 residues.